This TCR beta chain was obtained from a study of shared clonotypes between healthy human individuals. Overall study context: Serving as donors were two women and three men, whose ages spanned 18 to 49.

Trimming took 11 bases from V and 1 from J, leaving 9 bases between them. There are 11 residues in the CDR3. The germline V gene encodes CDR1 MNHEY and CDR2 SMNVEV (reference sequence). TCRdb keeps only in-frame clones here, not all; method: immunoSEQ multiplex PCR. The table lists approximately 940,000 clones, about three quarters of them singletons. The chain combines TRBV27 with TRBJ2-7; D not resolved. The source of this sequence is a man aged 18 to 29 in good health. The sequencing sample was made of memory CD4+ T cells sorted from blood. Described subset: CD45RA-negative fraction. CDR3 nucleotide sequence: TGTGCCTGGGCTGCATCCTACGAGCAGTACTTC. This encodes CAWAASYEQYF.